In this sample, the clone carrying this TCR beta chain turned up a few times. Its specificity is unknown. This sample is drawn from a study of vaccination and CD4 T cells after COVID-19. Notes on the study in general: Convalescent patients had 304 of 307 vaccine-specific clones showing spike mono-reactivity.

Sequencing of cultured CD4+ T cell DNA used the Oncomine TCR Beta short-read assay. TCRdb reprocessed the PCR reads with MiXCR, giving one entry per CDR3 protein. The sample carries under 6,500 distinct CDR3 sequences, about 45% recorded once. Indicated treatment: roughly ten-day PBMC culture with coronavirus spike peptide pools or control peptides (ViraFEST assay). Gathering of the CD4+ T cells, from the unexposed donor, took place before the COVID-19 pandemic (2011-2018). If enough cells were available, CD4+ T cells from unexposed donors were probed with SARS-CoV-2 S/N and four cold-coronavirus spikes. This CDR3 region has 17 residues. V lost 5 bases and J lost 0, with 18 bases in between. The germline CDR1 and CDR2 sequences are MNHNS and SASEGT.

The TCR was taken from a human donor in good health. The sample taken for sequencing was CD4+ T cells from blood, cultured in vitro. The chain employs TRBV6-1 and TRBJ2-3; D possibly corresponds to TRBD2 (6 bases). The CDR3: CASSTGMGLTSTDTQYF. The CDR3 region has the DNA TGTGCCAGCAGTACAGGCATGGGACTTACTAGCACAGATACGCAGTATTTT.